A selection of T cell receptor beta chains follows, all from one sample in a study of blood T cell repertoires in COVID-19. Some clones are missing from TCRdb's copy, which holds only in-frame ones; the method was immunoSEQ multiplex PCR. This sample has about 26,000 clones; approximately 92% occur once, and the top ten carry around 2%. Material for sequencing was peripheral blood. The receptors originated from a human donor in a cohort sampled during active COVID-19. CDR3s include the opening cysteine and the closing phenylalanine or tryptophan. A D gene is named only where the DNA matches it firmly. The size of a clone is reported for some rows only, either as once, few or many, or as a class for expanded clones.

abundance: .
v_gene: TRBV28
j_gene: TRBJ2-2
d_gene: TRBD2
CDR3nt: TGTGCCAGCACTCTTGAGGACTGGCGGGGGGTAGTGTTTTTT
CDR3aa: CASTLEDWRGVVFF

abundance: .
v_gene: TRBV29-1
j_gene: TRBJ2-7
d_gene: .
CDR3nt: TGCAGCGTCACCTACTGGGGGCGAGGAGGCGAGCAGTACTTC
CDR3aa: CSVTYWGRGGEQYF

abundance: .
v_gene: TRBV25-1
j_gene: TRBJ2-2
d_gene: TRBD1
CDR3nt: TGTGCCAGCAGTGAATTCCGGGACAGGTCGGCCACCGGGGAGCTGTTTTTT
CDR3aa: CASSEFRDRSATGELFF

abundance: .
v_gene: TRBV12-3/TRBV12-4
j_gene: TRBJ1-1
d_gene: .
CDR3nt: TGTGCCTGCGGAAAGAGGAACACTGAAGCTTTCTTT
CDR3aa: CACGKRNTEAFF

abundance: .
v_gene: TRBV3-1/TRBV3-2
j_gene: TRBJ1-6
d_gene: TRBD1
CDR3nt: TGTGCCAGCAGCCGATCCGGGACAGGGGGTTCACCCCTCCACTTT
CDR3aa: CASSRSGTGGSPLHF

abundance: .
v_gene: TRBV5-1
j_gene: TRBJ2-5
d_gene: .
CDR3nt: TGCGCCAGCAGCTTGGGGCAGAACCAAGAGACCCAGTACTTC
CDR3aa: CASSLGQNQETQYF

abundance: .
v_gene: TRBV7-9
j_gene: TRBJ2-1
d_gene: TRBD1
CDR3nt: TGTGCCAGCAGCCCGGACAGGGGCAACAGGTTCTTC
CDR3aa: CASSPDRGNRFF

abundance: .
v_gene: TRBV7-2
j_gene: TRBJ2-5
d_gene: TRBD1
CDR3nt: TGTGCCAGCAGCTTAGTAGCCCGCAGGGGGCCGAGGCAAGAGACCCAGTACTTC
CDR3aa: CASSLVARRGPRQETQYF

abundance: .
v_gene: TRBV30
j_gene: TRBJ1-3
d_gene: .
CDR3nt: TGTGCCTGGAGTCCCAGGGCCAGAAACACCATATATTTT
CDR3aa: CAWSPRARNTIYF

abundance: .
v_gene: TRBV28
j_gene: TRBJ1-3
d_gene: .
CDR3nt: TGTGCCAGCAGTACGAGATCAAGGGGACACTCTGGAAACACCATATATTTT
CDR3aa: CASSTRSRGHSGNTIYF

abundance: .
v_gene: TRBV5-6
j_gene: TRBJ2-7
d_gene: TRBD2
CDR3nt: TGTGCCAGCAGCTTCCTGGGACTAGCGGGAGACGAGCAGTACTTC
CDR3aa: CASSFLGLAGDEQYF

abundance: .
v_gene: TRBV6-5
j_gene: TRBJ1-2
d_gene: .
CDR3nt: TGTGCCAGCAGTTACCGCCAGGGGCAGAACTATGGCTACACCTTC
CDR3aa: CASSYRQGQNYGYTF

abundance: .
v_gene: TRBV13
j_gene: TRBJ1-1
d_gene: .
CDR3nt: TGTGCCAGCAGCTTAACGGGAAGCAACACTGAAGCTTTCTTT
CDR3aa: CASSLTGSNTEAFF

abundance: few
v_gene: TRBV7-9
j_gene: TRBJ1-3
d_gene: .
CDR3nt: TGTGCCAGCAACCCGCCGGGGGTGAGGGGAAACACCATATATTTT
CDR3aa: CASNPPGVRGNTIYF

abundance: .
v_gene: TRBV11-3
j_gene: TRBJ2-1
d_gene: TRBD2
CDR3nt: TGTGCCAGCAGCCAATTGATACGTAGCGGGAGCAATGAGCAGTTCTTC
CDR3aa: CASSQLIRSGSNEQFF

abundance: .
v_gene: TRBV5-1
j_gene: TRBJ1-6
d_gene: .
CDR3nt: TGCGCCAGCAGCTTGGGGTTAGAGTCCTTCAATTCACCCCTCCACTTT
CDR3aa: CASSLGLESFNSPLHF

abundance: .
v_gene: TRBV9
j_gene: TRBJ1-1
d_gene: TRBD1
CDR3nt: TGTGCCAGCAGCCCAGGGACAGTTTTCAACACTGAAGCTTTCTTT
CDR3aa: CASSPGTVFNTEAFF

abundance: .
v_gene: TRBV7-2
j_gene: TRBJ1-2
d_gene: .
CDR3nt: TGTGCCAGCAGCCCCCACAGGGCTACTAACTATGGCTACACCTTC
CDR3aa: CASSPHRATNYGYTF

abundance: .
v_gene: TRBV2
j_gene: TRBJ2-1
d_gene: TRBD2
CDR3nt: TGTGCCAGCAGTGGAACTAGCGGGAGGGACAATGAGCAGTTCTTC
CDR3aa: CASSGTSGRDNEQFF

abundance: .
v_gene: TRBV6-4
j_gene: TRBJ1-5
d_gene: TRBD1
CDR3nt: TGTGCCAGCAGTGACACAGGGGGCGGCAATCAGCCCCAGCATTTT
CDR3aa: CASSDTGGGNQPQHF